Each of the 10 T cell receptor beta chains below was sequenced from the same sample in a study of T cell responses to AZD1222 COVID-19 vaccine. Here immunoSEQ multiplex PCR was the method, and the copy in TCRdb shows in-frame clones only, minus some. The sample has over 100,000 clones, roughly 92% seen once. Sequenced here: peripheral blood, sampled on day 0 of AZD1222 vaccination. All receptors come from an adult in good health.

The genes are TRBV6-2 or TRBV6-3 and TRBJ2-2; 7 bases align to TRBD2. The V gene end was trimmed by 6 bases and the J gene end by 3 bases; junction bases not matched to a gene: 4. The germline V gene encodes CDR1 MNHEY and CDR2 SVGEGT. The CDR3 contains 14 residues. The CDR3 region has the DNA TGTGCCAGCAGCGGACTAGTGTACACCGGGGAGCTGTTTTTT. This gives the protein CASSGLVYTGELFF.

This chain connects TRBV29-1 to TRBJ1-1, with a tentative D call TRBD1 (6 bases). The CDR3 is made up of 12 amino acids. Germline CDR1 reads SQVTM; CDR2 reads ANQGSEA. V was shortened by 7 bases and J by 1 base, with 10 bases between the two germline ends. DNA for the CDR3: TGCAGCGGAACCAGGGGGAACACTGAAGCTTTCTTT. Amino acids: CSGTRGNTEAFF. The whole variable domain, filled in from reference TRBV29-1 and TRBJ1-1, reads SAVISQKPSRDICQRGTSLTIQCQVDSQVTMMFWYRQQPGQSLTLIATANQGSEATYESGFVIDKFPISRPNLTFSTLTVSNMSPEDSSIYLCSGTRGNTEAFFGQGTRLTVV.

This clone occurred once. This chain joins TRBV19 and TRBJ2-2, with 8 nucleotides matching TRBD1. The CDR3 sequence is 15 residues long. Per the germline V gene, CDR1 is LNHDA and CDR2 is SQIVND (reference sequence). The V segment lost 7 bases and the J segment 7 bases; nucleotides outside the gene matches: 11. CDR3 DNA sequence: TGTGCCAGTATTCTTCAGGACAGGGCGGGCGGGGAGCTGTTTTTT. It is translated as CASILQDRAGGELFF.

V is TRBV6-5 and J is TRBJ2-7; the D gene is possibly TRBD1 (5 bases). Per the germline V gene, CDR1 is MNHEY and CDR2 is SVGAGI. V shed 6 bases and J shed 0 bases, with 6 bases lying between them. The CDR3 runs to 12 residues. In DNA, the CDR3 is TGTGCCAGCAGGGGGCACTCCTACGAGCAGTACTTC. It encodes CASRGHSYEQYF.

The chain recombines TRBV6-2 or TRBV6-3 with TRBJ1-2, with D unclear. This CDR3 is 16 amino acids long. Germline V gives CDR1 MNHEY, CDR2 SVGEGT. Trimming stripped 0 bases from V and 3 bases from J, with 14 bases between. The chain's CDR3 is CASSYSRFWEDYGYTF. The CDR3 nucleotides read TGTGCCAGCAGTTACTCGAGATTCTGGGAGGACTATGGCTACACCTTC.

The chain combines TRBV10-3 with TRBJ1-1; 7 bases match TRBD1. This CDR3 spans 15 amino acids. The V gene end was trimmed by 5 bases and the J gene end by 3 bases; junction bases not matched to a gene: 9. Germline CDR1 reads ENHRY; CDR2 reads SYGVKD. The DNA of the CDR3 is TGTGCCATCAGTACTCAGGGGGAGCGGCACACTGAAGCTTTCTTT. Translated, it gives CAISTQGERHTEAFF.

This clone was seen just once. This rearrangement joins TRBV28 to TRBJ1-2; a possible D gene is TRBD1 (5 bases). The V gene lost 6 bases and the J gene lost 2 bases, with 25 bases spanning the gap. CDR3 length equals 18 residues. The germline CDR1 and CDR2 sequences are MDHEN and SYDVKM. The CDR3 protein is CASRAVFGAEAMNYGYTF. The CDR3 nucleotides are TGTGCCAGCAGAGCCGTCTTTGGGGCGGAGGCTATGAACTATGGCTACACCTTC.

This sequence joins TRBV19 and TRBJ1-2; D is uncertain. V lost 6 bases and J lost 7, with 9 bases in between. Germline V gene sequence: CDR1 LNHDA, CDR2 SQIVND (reference sequence). CDR3 length: 11 amino acids. The CDR3 region is CASRDSGGYTF. CDR3 nucleotide sequence: TGTGCCAGTAGGGATAGTGGTGGCTACACCTTC.

CDR3 sequence reads: CASSLEGFGNTIYF. CDR3 bases: TGCGCCAGCAGCTTGGAGGGGTTTGGAAACACCATATATTTT. This chain uses TRBV5-1 with TRBJ1-3; perhaps TRBD1 as D (5 bases). The CDR3 covers 14 residues. Trimming cost V 0 bases and J 3 bases, with 7 bases left between them. The germline CDR1 and CDR2 sequences are SGHRS and YFSETQ.

V is TRBV10-3 and J is TRBJ1-4; D call uncertain. V was cut by 5 bases and J by 6 bases, with 16 bases left in between. The CDR3 is made up of 15 amino acids. CDR1 is ENHRY and CDR2 is SYGVKD in the germline V gene. The CDR3 region is CAISLNRKEYEKLFF. The CDR3, as DNA: TGTGCCATCAGTCTAAATAGGAAGGAGTATGAAAAACTGTTTTTT.